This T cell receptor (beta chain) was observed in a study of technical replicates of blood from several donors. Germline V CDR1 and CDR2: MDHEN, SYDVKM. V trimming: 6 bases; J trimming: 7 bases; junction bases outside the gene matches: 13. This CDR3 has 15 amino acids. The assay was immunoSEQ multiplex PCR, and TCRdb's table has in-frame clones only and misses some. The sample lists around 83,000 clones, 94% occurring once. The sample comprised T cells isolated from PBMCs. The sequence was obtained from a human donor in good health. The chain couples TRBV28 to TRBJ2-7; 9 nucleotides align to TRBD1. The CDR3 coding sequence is TGTGCCAGCAGCCGGGCGGACAGGGGTCCTCGAGAGCAGTACTTC. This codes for CASSRADRGPREQYF.